This T cell receptor (beta chain) was profiled in a study of cytomegalovirus exposure and HLA in healthy donors. The CDR3 sequence is 13 residues long. Germline values: CDR1 SQVTM, CDR2 ANQGSEA. V was pared by 3 bases and J by 6 bases, with 12 bases between. The PCR made use of 60 Vbeta and 13 Jbeta primers. Clones were sequenced by immunoSEQ multiplex PCR, and TCRdb holds only the in-frame ones, with some missing. The repertoire holds 100,000 to 150,000 clones, with about 80% as singletons. Concerning this clone itself: Its target is unknown.

Study observations and caveats: TCR beta sequences numbering 15,000 to 20,000 were associated with HLA alleles at 0.05 false discovery rate in a later analysis. It was 164 TCR beta chains that were listed as cytomegalovirus-associated. It was in a later analysis that TCR association rates were seen to vary by HLA locus, highest for DRB1 and lowest for HLA-C. In vitro assays verified that three CMV-associated chains recognized CMV antigens specifically.

The gene calls are TRBV29-1 and TRBJ2-1, with D perhaps TRBD1 (6 bases). Material for sequencing was PBMCs. The TCR sequence derives from a man between 25 and 39 years old in good health and CMV-seropositive. This CDR3 reads CSVDKTGRNEQFF. DNA for the CDR3: TGCAGCGTTGACAAGACAGGACGCAATGAGCAGTTCTTC.